This T cell receptor (beta chain) was sequenced during a study of cytomegalovirus exposure and HLA in healthy donors. Across the study: The 90 to 150 validation repertoires, a later analysis reported, used the same platform as the 600 to 700 repertoires from the first cohort.

V was pared by 4 bases and J by 1 base, with 14 bases between. CDR1 is SGHNT, CDR2 YYREEE, per germline (reference sequence). The CDR3 totals 15 residues. Study results and caveats: Cytomegalovirus-associated TCR beta chains were listed, numbering some 150.

Sequencing used immunoSEQ multiplex PCR; TCRdb keeps in-frame clones, though not all of them. Among 200,000 to 300,000 clones listed, about 90% were seen once. With respect to this clone: Its cognate antigen is unknown.

This receptor was taken from a man younger than 30 in good health and CMV-seropositive. This chain links TRBV5-4 with TRBJ1-1; D gene unclear. The sequenced material came from PBMCs. CDR3 DNA sequence: TGTGCCAGCAGCGCCGGTACGTTGGGGAACACTGAAGCTTTCTTT. Amino acid sequence: CASSAGTLGNTEAFF.